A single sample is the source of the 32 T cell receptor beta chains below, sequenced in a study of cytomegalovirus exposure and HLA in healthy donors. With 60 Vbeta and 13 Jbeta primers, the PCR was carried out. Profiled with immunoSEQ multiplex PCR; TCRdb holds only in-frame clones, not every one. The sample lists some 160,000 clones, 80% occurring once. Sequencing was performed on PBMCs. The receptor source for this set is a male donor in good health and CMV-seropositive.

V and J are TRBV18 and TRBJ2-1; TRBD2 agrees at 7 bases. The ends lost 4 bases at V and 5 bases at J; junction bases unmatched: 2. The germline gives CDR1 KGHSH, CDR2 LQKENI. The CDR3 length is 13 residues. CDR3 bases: TGTGCCAGCTCACTCCTAGCGGACAATGAGCAGTTCTTC. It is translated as CASSLLADNEQFF.

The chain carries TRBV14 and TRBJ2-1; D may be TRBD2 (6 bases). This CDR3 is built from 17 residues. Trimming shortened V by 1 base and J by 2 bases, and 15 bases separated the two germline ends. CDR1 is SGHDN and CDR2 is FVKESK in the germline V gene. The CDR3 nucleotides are TGTGCCAGCAGCCAAGGTCTGAGCCGACTAGCCTACAATGAGCAGTTCTTC. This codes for CASSQGLSRLAYNEQFF.

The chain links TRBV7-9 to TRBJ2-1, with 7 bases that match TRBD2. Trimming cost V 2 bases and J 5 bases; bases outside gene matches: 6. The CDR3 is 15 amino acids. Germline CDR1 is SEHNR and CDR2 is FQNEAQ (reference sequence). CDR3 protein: CASSLPSGKNNEQFF. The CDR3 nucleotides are TGTGCCAGCAGCTTACCCAGCGGGAAAAACAATGAGCAGTTCTTC. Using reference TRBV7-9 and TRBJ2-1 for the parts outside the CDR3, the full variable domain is DTGVSQNPRHKITKRGQNVTFRCDPISEHNRLYWYRQTLGQGPEFLTYFQNEAQLEKSRLLSDRFSAERPKGSFSTLEIQRTEQGDSAMYLCASSLPSGKNNEQFFGPGTRLTVL.

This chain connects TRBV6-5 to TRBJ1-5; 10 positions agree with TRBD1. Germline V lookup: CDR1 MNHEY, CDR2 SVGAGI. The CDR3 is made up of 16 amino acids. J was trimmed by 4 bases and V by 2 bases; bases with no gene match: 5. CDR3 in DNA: TGTGCCAGCAGTTACCTCGGGACAGGGGTGAATCAGCCCCAGCATTTT. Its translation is CASSYLGTGVNQPQHF.

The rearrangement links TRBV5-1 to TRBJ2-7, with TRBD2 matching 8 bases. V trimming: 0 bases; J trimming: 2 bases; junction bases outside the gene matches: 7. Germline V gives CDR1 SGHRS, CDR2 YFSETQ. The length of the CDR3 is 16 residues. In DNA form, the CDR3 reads TGCGCCAGCAGCTTGGACGGTAGCGGGGCCCCCTACGAGCAGTACTTC. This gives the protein CASSLDGSGAPYEQYF. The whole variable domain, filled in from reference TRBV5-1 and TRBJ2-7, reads KAGVTQTPRYLIKTRGQQVTLSCSPISGHRSVSWYQQTPGQGLQFLFEYFSETQRNKGNFPGRFSGRQFSNSRSEMNVSTLELGDSALYLCASSLDGSGAPYEQYFGPGTRLTVT.

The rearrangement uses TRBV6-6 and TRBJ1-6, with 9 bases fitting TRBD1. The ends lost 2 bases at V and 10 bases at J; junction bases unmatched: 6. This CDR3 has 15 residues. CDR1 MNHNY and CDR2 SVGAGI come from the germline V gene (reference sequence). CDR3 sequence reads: CASSYEGTGSSPLHF. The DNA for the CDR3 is TGTGCCAGCAGTTACGAGGGGACAGGGAGCTCACCCCTCCACTTT.

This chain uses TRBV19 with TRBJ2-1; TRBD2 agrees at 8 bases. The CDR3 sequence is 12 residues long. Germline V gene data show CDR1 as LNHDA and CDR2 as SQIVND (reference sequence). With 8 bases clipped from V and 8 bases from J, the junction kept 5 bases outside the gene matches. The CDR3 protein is CASGIAGYEQFF. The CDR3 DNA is TGTGCCAGTGGCATAGCGGGATATGAGCAGTTCTTC.

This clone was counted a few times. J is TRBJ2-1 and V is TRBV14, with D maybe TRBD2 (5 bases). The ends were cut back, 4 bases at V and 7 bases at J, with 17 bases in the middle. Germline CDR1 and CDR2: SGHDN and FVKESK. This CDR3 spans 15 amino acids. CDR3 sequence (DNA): TGTGCCAGCAGCCTATGGGCCACCAGCGGAAATGAGCAGTTCTTC. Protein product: CASSLWATSGNEQFF. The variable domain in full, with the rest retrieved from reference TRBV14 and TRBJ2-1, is EAGVTQFPSHSVIEKGQTVTLRCDPISGHDNLYWYRRVMGKEIKFLLHFVKESKQDESGMPNNRFLAERTGGTYSTLKVQPAELEDSGVYFCASSLWATSGNEQFFGPGTRLTVL.

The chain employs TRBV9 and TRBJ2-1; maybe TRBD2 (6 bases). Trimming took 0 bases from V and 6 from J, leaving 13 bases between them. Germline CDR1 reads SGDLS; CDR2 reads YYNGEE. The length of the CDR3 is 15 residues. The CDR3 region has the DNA TGTGCCAGCAGCGTAGTCGGGAGTGTCGGCAATGAGCAGTTCTTC. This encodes CASSVVGSVGNEQFF.

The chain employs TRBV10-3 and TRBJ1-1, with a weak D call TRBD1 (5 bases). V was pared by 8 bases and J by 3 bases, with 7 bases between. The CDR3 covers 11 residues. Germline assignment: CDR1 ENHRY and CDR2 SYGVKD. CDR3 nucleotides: TGTGCCATCTCCAGGGACACTGAAGCTTTCTTT. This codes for CAISRDTEAFF.

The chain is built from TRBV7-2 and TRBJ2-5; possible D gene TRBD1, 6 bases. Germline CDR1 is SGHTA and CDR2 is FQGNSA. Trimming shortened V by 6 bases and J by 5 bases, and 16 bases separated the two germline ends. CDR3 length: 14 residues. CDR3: CASSRTGSRETQYF. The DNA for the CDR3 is TGTGCCAGCAGTCGTACAGGGAGTCGGGAGACCCAGTACTTC. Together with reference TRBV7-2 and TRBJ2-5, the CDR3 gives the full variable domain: GAGVSQSPSNKVTEKGKDVELRCDPISGHTALYWYRQSLGQGLEFLIYFQGNSAPDKSGLPSDRFSAERTGGSVSTLTIQRTQQEDSAVYLCASSRTGSRETQYFGPGTRLLVL.

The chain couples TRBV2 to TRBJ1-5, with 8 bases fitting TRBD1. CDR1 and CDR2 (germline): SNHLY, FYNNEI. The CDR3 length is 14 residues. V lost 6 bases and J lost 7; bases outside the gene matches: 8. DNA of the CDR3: TGTGCCAGCAGGCAGACAGGGGTCGGACAGCCCCAGCATTTT. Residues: CASRQTGVGQPQHF.

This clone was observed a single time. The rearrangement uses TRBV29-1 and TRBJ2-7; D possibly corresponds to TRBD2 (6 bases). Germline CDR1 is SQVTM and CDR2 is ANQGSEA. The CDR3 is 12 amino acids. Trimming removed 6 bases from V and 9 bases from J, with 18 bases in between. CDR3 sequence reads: CSVDLAPTGQYF. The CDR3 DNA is TGCAGCGTCGATCTAGCGCCTACGGGGCAGTACTTC.

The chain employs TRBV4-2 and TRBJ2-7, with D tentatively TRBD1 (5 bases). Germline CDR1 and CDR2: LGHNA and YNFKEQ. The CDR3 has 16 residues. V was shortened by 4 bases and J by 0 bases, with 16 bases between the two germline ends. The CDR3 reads CASSPVWGTVSYEQYF. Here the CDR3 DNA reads TGTGCCAGCAGCCCGGTTTGGGGCACCGTCTCCTACGAGCAGTACTTC.

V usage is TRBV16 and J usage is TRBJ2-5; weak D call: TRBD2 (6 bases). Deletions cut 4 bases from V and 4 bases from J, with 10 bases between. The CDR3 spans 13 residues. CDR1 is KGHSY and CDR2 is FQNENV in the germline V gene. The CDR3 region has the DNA TGTGCCAGCAGCCCCACGGAGGGAGAGACCCAGTACTTC. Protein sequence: CASSPTEGETQYF.

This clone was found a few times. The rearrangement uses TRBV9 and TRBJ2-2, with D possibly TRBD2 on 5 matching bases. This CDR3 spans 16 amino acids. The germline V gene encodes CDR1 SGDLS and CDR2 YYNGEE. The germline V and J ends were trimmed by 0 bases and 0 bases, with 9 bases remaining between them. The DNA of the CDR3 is TGTGCCAGCAGCGTAGGAGCGGATCCGAACACCGGGGAGCTGTTTTTT. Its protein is CASSVGADPNTGELFF.

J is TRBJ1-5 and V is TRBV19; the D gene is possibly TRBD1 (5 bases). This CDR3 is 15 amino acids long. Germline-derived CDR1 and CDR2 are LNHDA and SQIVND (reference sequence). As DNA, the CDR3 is TGTGCTAGTGTGCGGGACCTACTTAGCAATCAGCCCCAGCATTTT. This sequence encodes CASVRDLLSNQPQHF. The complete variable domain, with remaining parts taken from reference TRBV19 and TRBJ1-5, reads DGGITQSPKYLFRKEGQNVTLSCEQNLNHDAMYWYRQDPGQGLRLIYYSQIVNDFQKGDIAEGYSVSREKKESFPLTVTSAQKNPTAFYLCASVRDLLSNQPQHFGDGTRLSIL.

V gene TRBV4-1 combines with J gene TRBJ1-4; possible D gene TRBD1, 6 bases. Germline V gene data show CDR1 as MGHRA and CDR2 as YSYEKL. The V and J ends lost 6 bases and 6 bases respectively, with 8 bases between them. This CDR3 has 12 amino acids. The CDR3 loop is CASRQGDEKLFF. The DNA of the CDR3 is TGCGCCAGCAGACAGGGCGATGAAAAACTGTTTTTT.

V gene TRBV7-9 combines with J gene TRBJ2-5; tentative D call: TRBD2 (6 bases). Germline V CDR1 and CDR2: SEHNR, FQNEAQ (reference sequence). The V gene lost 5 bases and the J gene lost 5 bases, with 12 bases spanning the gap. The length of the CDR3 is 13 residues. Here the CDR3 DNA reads TGTGCCAGCAGCGGGGGACTGGGGGAGACCCAGTACTTC. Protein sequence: CASSGGLGETQYF.

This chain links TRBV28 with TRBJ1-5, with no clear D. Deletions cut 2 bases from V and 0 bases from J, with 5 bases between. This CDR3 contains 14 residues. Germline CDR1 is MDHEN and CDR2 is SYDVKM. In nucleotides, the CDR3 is TGTGCCAGCAGTTTAATTTATAGCAATCAGCCCCAGCATTTT. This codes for CASSLIYSNQPQHF. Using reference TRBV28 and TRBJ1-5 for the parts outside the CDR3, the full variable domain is DVKVTQSSRYLVKRTGEKVFLECVQDMDHENMFWYRQDPGLGLRLIYFSYDVKMKEKGDIPEGYSVSREKKERFSLILESASTNQTSMYLCASSLIYSNQPQHFGDGTRLSIL.

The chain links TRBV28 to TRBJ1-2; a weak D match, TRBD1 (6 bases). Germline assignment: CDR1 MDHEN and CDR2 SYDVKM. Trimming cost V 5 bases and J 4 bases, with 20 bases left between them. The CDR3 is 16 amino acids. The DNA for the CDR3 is TGTGCCAGCAGTCCCCACATCTTTGACAGGTTCTATGGCTACACCTTC. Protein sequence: CASSPHIFDRFYGYTF.

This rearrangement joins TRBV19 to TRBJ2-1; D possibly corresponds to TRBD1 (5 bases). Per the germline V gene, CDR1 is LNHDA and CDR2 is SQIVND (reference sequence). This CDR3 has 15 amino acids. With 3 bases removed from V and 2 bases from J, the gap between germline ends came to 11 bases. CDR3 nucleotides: TGTGCCAGTAGTATCTTAAGGGGCCCCTACAATGAGCAGTTCTTC. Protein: CASSILRGPYNEQFF.

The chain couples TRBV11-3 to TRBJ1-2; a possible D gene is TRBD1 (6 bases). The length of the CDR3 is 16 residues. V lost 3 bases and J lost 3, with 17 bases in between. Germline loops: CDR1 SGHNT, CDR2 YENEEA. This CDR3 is CASSFVNPGGHYGYTF. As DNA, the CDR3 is TGTGCCAGCAGCTTCGTTAATCCCGGGGGGCACTATGGCTACACCTTC.

In DNA, the CDR3 is TGTGCCAGCAGGGGGACAGCCAGGGGAACTAATGAAAAACTGTTTTTT. It codes for CASRGTARGTNEKLFF. This chain joins TRBV4-2 and TRBJ1-4; 7 bases agree with TRBD1. Germline loops: CDR1 LGHNA, CDR2 YNFKEQ. This CDR3 region has 16 residues. Trimming took 6 bases from V and 1 from J; bases not matched to a gene: 8.

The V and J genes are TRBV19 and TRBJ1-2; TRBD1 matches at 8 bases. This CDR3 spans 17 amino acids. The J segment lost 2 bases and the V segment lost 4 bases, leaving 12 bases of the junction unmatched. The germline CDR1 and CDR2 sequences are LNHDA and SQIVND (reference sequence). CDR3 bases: TGTGCCAGTAGTACTAGATACGGACAGGGTAGCAACTATGGCTACACCTTC. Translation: CASSTRYGQGSNYGYTF. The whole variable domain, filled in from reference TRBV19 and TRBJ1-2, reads DGGITQSPKYLFRKEGQNVTLSCEQNLNHDAMYWYRQDPGQGLRLIYYSQIVNDFQKGDIAEGYSVSREKKESFPLTVTSAQKNPTAFYLCASSTRYGQGSNYGYTFGSGTRLTVV.

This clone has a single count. CDR3 coding DNA: TGTGCCTGGAGTCCGACGGACACCACTGAAGCTTTCTTT. It is translated as CAWSPTDTTEAFF. The chain joins TRBV30 to TRBJ1-1; D might be TRBD1 (5 bases). Trimming left V 2 bases short and J 4 bases short, with 11 bases between. CDR3 length equals 13 residues. Germline V gene lookup returns CDR1 GTSNPN and CDR2 SVGIG (reference sequence).

CDR3 coding DNA: TGTGCCAGCAGCTTAAGACTAACCTACACCGGGGAGCTGTTTTTT. Its translation: CASSLRLTYTGELFF. V and J are TRBV11-2 and TRBJ2-2, with D possibly matching TRBD2 (5 bases). This CDR3 is 15 amino acids long. Germline-derived CDR1 and CDR2 are SGHAT and FQNNGV. V lost 2 bases and J 3 bases, leaving 10 bases between the germline ends. Variable domain in full (rest from reference TRBV11-2 and TRBJ2-2): EAGVAQSPRYKIIEKRQSVAFWCNPISGHATLYWYQQILGQGPKLLIQFQNNGVVDDSQLPKDRFSAERLKGVDSTLKIQPAKLEDSAVYLCASSLRLTYTGELFFGEGSRLTVL.

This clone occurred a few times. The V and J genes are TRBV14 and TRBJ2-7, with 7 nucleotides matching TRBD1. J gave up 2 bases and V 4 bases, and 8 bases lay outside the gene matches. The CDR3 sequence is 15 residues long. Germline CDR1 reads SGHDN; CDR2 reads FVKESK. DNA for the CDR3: TGTGCCAGCAGCCCCCCGGGACAGTTTCCCTACGAGCAGTACTTC. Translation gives CASSPPGQFPYEQYF.

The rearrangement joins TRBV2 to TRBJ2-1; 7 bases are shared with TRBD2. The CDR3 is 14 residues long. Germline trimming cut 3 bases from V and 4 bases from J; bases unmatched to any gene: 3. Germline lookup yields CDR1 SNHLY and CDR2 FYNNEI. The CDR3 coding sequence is TGTGCCAGCAGTGATGGGGGAGGGTACAATGAGCAGTTCTTC. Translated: CASSDGGGYNEQFF. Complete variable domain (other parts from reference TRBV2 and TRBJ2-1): EPEVTQTPSHQVTQMGQEVILRCVPISNHLYFYWYRQILGQKVEFLVSFYNNEISEKSEIFDDQFSVERPDGSNFTLKIRSTKLEDSAMYFCASSDGGGYNEQFFGPGTRLTVL.

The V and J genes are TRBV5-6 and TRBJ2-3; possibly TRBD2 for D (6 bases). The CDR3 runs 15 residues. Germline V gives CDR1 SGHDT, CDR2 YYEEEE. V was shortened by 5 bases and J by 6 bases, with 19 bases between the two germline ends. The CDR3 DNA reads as TGTGCCAGCAGTCTGGCAAAAGGTAGCGGCGATACGCAGTATTTT. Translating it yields CASSLAKGSGDTQYF.

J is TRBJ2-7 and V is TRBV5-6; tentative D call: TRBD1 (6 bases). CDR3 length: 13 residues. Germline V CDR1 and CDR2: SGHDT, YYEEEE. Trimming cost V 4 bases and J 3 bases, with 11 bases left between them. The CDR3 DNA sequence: TGTGCCAGCAGCACCGGGACATTCTACGAGCAGTACTTC. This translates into CASSTGTFYEQYF.

CDR3 sequence reads: CSVETSGSETQYF. The CDR3 nucleotides are TGCAGCGTTGAAACTAGCGGGAGTGAGACCCAGTACTTC. This chain links TRBV29-1 with TRBJ2-5, with 11 bases lining up with TRBD2. The CDR3 runs 13 residues. V lost 2 bases, J lost 5 bases, and 1 base stayed unmatched. Germline V gene sequence: CDR1 SQVTM, CDR2 ANQGSEA.